This T cell receptor (beta chain) was profiled in a study of T cell responses to AZD1222 COVID-19 vaccine. The wider study: Second-dose timings of about 4 or about 12 weeks were pooled.

Notes on the study in general: There were vaccine-associated CD4 TCRs across spike, dominant at 160-218 and 743-854.

Method: immunoSEQ multiplex PCR; TCRdb's copy keeps in-frame clones and lacks some. The table shows nearly 110,000 clones, with about 90% occurring only once. The germline V gene encodes CDR1 MNHEY and CDR2 SVGEGT. Trimming left V 2 bases short and J 10 bases short, with 11 bases between. This CDR3 region has 12 residues. Comment on this clone: Its antigen remains unknown.

The receptor was isolated from an adult in good health. Material: peripheral blood, obtained on day 0 of AZD1222 vaccination. This chain uses TRBV6-2 or TRBV6-3 with TRBJ2-5; D is perhaps TRBD1 (6 bases). The CDR3 coding sequence is TGTGCCAGCAGTTACCAACAGGGTTTCCAGTACTTC. As protein: CASSYQQGFQYF.